Sequencing of this TCR beta chain was carried out in a study of identical twins. Notes on the study in general: Out-of-frame TCR alpha sharing observed in monozygotic twins exceeded model estimates. Partly confounded zero-insertion analyses could result from invariant MAIT and iNKT cells. A lower insertion count was a feature of abundant cord blood beta clonotypes, with no such feature in memory repertoires.

Unique molecular identifiers were present on the cDNA, and a universal primer site came from template switching. MiXCR, applied by TCRdb to the 5' RACE reads, yields one record per CDR3 protein. The sample carries 1.5 million to 2 million distinct CDR3 sequences, roughly a third recorded once. Concerning this clonotype itself: Its cognate antigen is unknown.

The sequence derives from a newborn girl in good health. The specimen was cord blood.

CDR3 in amino acids: CASSQVERGTYGYTF. DNA of the CDR3: TGCGCCAGCAGCCAAGTTGAGCGGGGTACCTATGGCTACACCTTC. This chain links TRBV4-1 with TRBJ1-2; D unresolved. Germline assignment: CDR1 MGHRA and CDR2 YSYEKL. Trimming left V 1 base short and J 4 bases short, with 13 bases between. The CDR3 has 15 amino acids.